Presented here are 10 T cell receptor beta chains from one specimen sequenced in a study of blood T cell repertoires in COVID-19. Sequenced by immunoSEQ multiplex PCR; TCRdb stores in-frame clones only, minus some. The repertoire holds some 240,000 clones, with around 89% as singletons. The sample taken for sequencing was peripheral blood. Receptors originate from a woman aged 55-69 years with COVID-19, enrolled during active disease.

The chain recombines TRBV28 with TRBJ1-4; TRBD1 is a possible D gene (6 bases). The CDR3 totals 14 residues. Per the germline V gene, CDR1 is MDHEN and CDR2 is SYDVKM. The ends were cut back, 8 bases at V and 7 bases at J, with 17 bases in the middle. DNA for the CDR3: TGTGCCAGCCGACCATACAGGGTAATTGAAAAACTGTTTTTT. Its translation: CASRPYRVIEKLFF.

The V gene is TRBV5-6, the J gene TRBJ2-2; D is possibly TRBD1 (6 bases). V lost 1 base and J 0 bases, leaving 10 bases between the germline ends. Germline lookup yields CDR1 SGHDT and CDR2 YYEEEE. CDR3 length: 16 amino acids. The CDR3 sequence: CASSLLRQANTGELFF. Here the CDR3 DNA reads TGTGCCAGCAGCTTGTTGAGACAGGCGAACACCGGGGAGCTGTTTTTT.

The V gene is TRBV27, the J gene TRBJ1-6, with 9 bases identical to TRBD1. This CDR3 is 11 amino acids long. CDR1 is MNHEY, CDR2 SMNVEV, per germline (reference sequence). V lost 6 bases to trimming and J lost 16 bases; unmatched junction nucleotides: 4. This CDR3 is CASRQGQGLHF. The CDR3 DNA follows: TGTGCCAGCAGACAAGGACAGGGGCTCCACTTT.

The chain links TRBV4-3 to TRBJ2-2; 9 bases are shared with TRBD2. The CDR3 spans 15 residues. Germline V lookup: CDR1 LGHNA, CDR2 YSLEER. Trimming cost V 0 bases and J 11 bases; bases outside gene matches: 7. The CDR3, as DNA: TGCGCCAGCAGCCAAGATCGGCGGGGGGGCGGAGAGCTGTTTTTT. Protein sequence: CASSQDRRGGGELFF.

As regards this clone: The junction departs from germline at one end; a sequencing error may be responsible. This chain links TRBV7-2 with TRBJ2-1; TRBD2 agrees at 8 bases. The CDR3 runs to 15 residues. Germline CDR1 reads SGHTA; CDR2 reads FQGNSA. The CDR3 DNA follows: TGTGCCAGCAGTTTAGCGGGACTCTCCTACAATGAGCAGTTCTTC. Translation: CASSLAGLSYNEQFF.

The CDR3 here is CASSLAGTDNSPLHF. CDR3 in DNA: TGTGCCAGCAGCTTAGCCGGGACAGATAATTCACCCCTCCACTTT. This rearrangement joins TRBV7-9 to TRBJ1-6; 7 positions match TRBD1. Germline lookup yields CDR1 SEHNR and CDR2 FQNEAQ (reference sequence). The CDR3 has 15 amino acids. After removal of 0 bases from V and 5 bases from J, the junction contained 1 base not matched to a gene.

The chain couples TRBV3-1 (or the pseudogene TRBV3-2) to TRBJ1-5; D perhaps matches TRBD1 (6 bases). Per germline, CDR1 LGHDT and CDR2 YNNKEL (reference sequence). The CDR3 extends over 14 amino acids. The germline V and J ends were trimmed by 0 bases and 7 bases, with 10 bases remaining between them. The CDR3: CASSQDGGGQPQHF. For the CDR3, the DNA is TGTGCCAGCAGCCAAGATGGGGGGGGCCAGCCCCAGCATTTT.

This clone came up once. The rearrangement joins TRBV3-1 (or the pseudogene TRBV3-2) to TRBJ1-2, with a weak D call TRBD1 (6 bases). This CDR3 region has 13 residues. V dropped 4 bases and J dropped 3 bases, with 9 bases sitting between them. CDR1 and CDR2 from the germline V gene are LGHDT and YNNKEL (reference sequence). The CDR3 spells CASSLGHDYGYTF. The CDR3 DNA follows: TGTGCCAGCAGCCTGGGACACGACTATGGCTACACCTTC.

This clone was picked up a small number of times. This rearrangement joins TRBV6-5 to TRBJ1-6, with D uncertain. V lost 0 bases, J lost 6 bases, and 9 bases lay in between. The CDR3 covers 15 residues. From germline, CDR1 is MNHEY and CDR2 SVGAGI. The CDR3 bases are TGTGCCAGCAGTTACTCGGGGAGGGTTAATTCACCCCTCCACTTT. Its protein is CASSYSGRVNSPLHF.

This chain joins TRBV4-1 and TRBJ2-5; D is perhaps TRBD2 (5 bases). The CDR3 length is 14 residues. The V gene lost 1 base and the J gene lost 5 bases, with 11 bases spanning the gap. The V gene's germline CDR1 is MGHRA and CDR2 YSYEKL. In DNA, the CDR3 is TGCGCCAGCAGCCAAGGACTCGGGATCGAGACCCAGTACTTC. Protein sequence: CASSQGLGIETQYF.